These T cell receptor beta chains were read from a single sample in a study of blood T cell repertoires in COVID-19. Clones were sequenced by immunoSEQ multiplex PCR, and TCRdb holds only the in-frame ones, with some missing. The table records roughly 150,000 clones, about 86% of them present only once. The sample was PBMCs or T cells enriched from blood (not recorded which). The source of these receptors is a man aged 45 to 65 who had recovered from COVID-19. Both conserved end residues are part of each CDR3. The D gene is left open where the match is weak. Clone sizes are given selectively: once, few, many, or a class where the clone is expanded.

d_call j_call v_call clone_size cdr3_nt cdr3_aa
. TRBJ1-1 TRBV19 . TGTGCCAGTAGTATAGCGGCGGGCCCGGGGACTGAAGCTTTCTTT CASSIAAGPGTEAFF
. TRBJ1-1 TRBV13 . TGTGCCAGCAGCTTTCGTCCAACGGGTGAAGCTTTCTTT CASSFRPTGEAFF
TRBD1 TRBJ1-4 TRBV5-1 . TGCGCCAGCAGTTTGGGGGGACAGGGAACAGAAAAACTGTTTTTT CASSLGGQGTEKLFF
TRBD2 TRBJ2-2 TRBV24-1 . TGTGCCACCAGTGGGGGTAGCGGGACTTACACCGGGGAGCTGTTTTTT CATSGGSGTYTGELFF
TRBD1 TRBJ1-6 TRBV11-2 . TGTGCCAGCAGCTTAGAAAGGACAGGGTCTCCACCCCTCCACTTT CASSLERTGSPPLHF
TRBD2 TRBJ2-1 TRBV27 . TGTGCCAGCAGTACAGCGGGGGGTTACAATGAGCAGTTCTTC CASSTAGGYNEQFF
TRBD1 TRBJ1-2 TRBV6-1 . TGTGCCAGCAGTGACCCGACAGGGGGGAATGGCTACACCTTC CASSDPTGGNGYTF
TRBD1 TRBJ1-6 TRBV9 . TGTGCCAGCAGCGGGGGACAGCTTAGTTCACCCCTCCACTTT CASSGGQLSSPLHF
. TRBJ1-6 TRBV27 . TGTGCCAGCAGCCGGACAGAGCAAAGGCCCTATAATTCACCCCTCCACTTT CASSRTEQRPYNSPLHF
TRBD1 TRBJ2-2 TRBV7-2 . TGTGCCAGCAGCTTAGCGACAGGGTTCGGGGAGCTGTTTTTT CASSLATGFGELFF
TRBD1 TRBJ1-1 TRBV11-3 . TGTGCCAGCAGCTCAGGGGGCGCGCTAGACACTGAAGCTTTCTTT CASSSGGALDTEAFF
. TRBJ1-2 TRBV4-2 few TGTGCCAGCAGCCAAGATACTGACCAGAGGAGGGGCTACACCTTC CASSQDTDQRRGYTF
TRBD2 TRBJ2-1 TRBV3-1/TRBV3-2 . TGTGCCAGCGGAAGGACTAGCGGGGGGCGGTACAATGAGCAGTTCTTC CASGRTSGGRYNEQFF
. TRBJ2-7 TRBV11-2 . TGTGCCAGCAGCTTAGCCAGGACTACGGAGCAGTACTTC CASSLARTTEQYF
TRBD1 TRBJ2-7 TRBV19 . TGTGCCAGTAGAGAGACAGGGAAAGGAGCAAAGCAGTACTTC CASRETGKGAKQYF
. TRBJ1-2 TRBV18 few TGTGCCAGCTCACCATCTGGTCAGGGCTATGGCTACACCTTC CASSPSGQGYGYTF
. TRBJ1-6 TRBV3-1/TRBV3-2 . TGTGCCAGCAGCCTCGAGGCGGGGGGCTATAATTCACCCCTCCACTTT CASSLEAGGYNSPLHF
. TRBJ2-1 TRBV30 . TGTGCCTGGACTCTGGGGGGGCTAGGATTCTTC CAWTLGGLGFF
. TRBJ2-7 TRBV4-2 . TGTGCCAGCAGCCAAGATTGGGGGGGCGGCTACGAGCAGTACTTC CASSQDWGGGYEQYF
. TRBJ1-3 TRBV11-2 . TGTGCCAGCAGCTTACAACAGGGTTTTGGAAACACCATATATTTT CASSLQQGFGNTIYF
TRBD2 TRBJ2-1 TRBV10-3 . TGTGCCATCAGTGAGTCGATGTTGTCTAGCGGGGGGGCTGAGCAGTTCTTC CAISESMLSSGGAEQFF
TRBD1 TRBJ1-4 TRBV27 . TGTGCCAGCAGTTTCGGGACAGGGGGGACTAATGAAAAACTGTTTTTT CASSFGTGGTNEKLFF
. TRBJ1-1 TRBV3-1/TRBV3-2 . TGTGCCAGCAGCCAAGTGAGAACGAACACTGAAGCTTTCTTT CASSQVRTNTEAFF
TRBD1 TRBJ1-2 TRBV5-4 . TGTGCCAGCAGCTTGGCCGAAGGGGGCGTGCAGGGCTACACCTTC CASSLAEGGVQGYTF
. TRBJ1-4 TRBV25-1 . TGTGCCAGCAAGGGAACCGGGGGGCGAGGTGAAAAACTGTTTTTT CASKGTGGRGEKLFF
TRBD1 TRBJ1-4 TRBV29-1 . TGCAGCGTCGCCCGGACAGGGGTCAGCTATGAAAAACTGTTTTTT CSVARTGVSYEKLFF
TRBD2 TRBJ2-5 TRBV6-5 once TGTGCCAGCAGTTACTCGGAGCGGGGGGGCCGTGAGACCCAGTACTTC CASSYSERGGRETQYF
TRBD1 TRBJ1-5 TRBV18 . TGTGCCAGCTCACTCCGGACAGGGGGTGAGCAGCCCCAGCATTTT CASSLRTGGEQPQHF
. TRBJ2-3 TRBV10-3 once TGTGCCATCAGTGCGTGGGACTTAGGGGCAGATACGCAGTATTTT CAISAWDLGADTQYF
TRBD2 TRBJ2-5 TRBV6-5 . TGTGCCAGCACCCGAGCGGGGGTTGGTGAGACCCAGTACTTC CASTRAGVGETQYF
. TRBJ1-5 TRBV7-2 few TGTGCCAGCAGAAATGCGGGGGGCGGACAGCCCCAGCATTTT CASRNAGGGQPQHF
. TRBJ2-2 TRBV5-1 . TGCGCCAGCAAGGAGGGCGGAACCGGGGAGCTGTTTTTT CASKEGGTGELFF
. TRBJ2-1 TRBV9 . TGTGCCAGCAGCGTAGTTCAGGGCCCCAATGAGCAGTTCTTC CASSVVQGPNEQFF
. TRBJ2-2 TRBV28 . TGTGCCAGCACAGGGGCGAACACCGGGGAGCTGTTTTTT CASTGANTGELFF
TRBD2 TRBJ2-3 TRBV5-1 . TGCGCCAGCAGCCTGCGGGGGGCGAGCACAGATACGCAGTATTTT CASSLRGASTDTQYF
. TRBJ2-3 TRBV5-1 . TGCGCCAGCAGCTTGGCCGCGGGGAGTAACACAGATACGCAGTATTTT CASSLAAGSNTDTQYF
. TRBJ1-1 TRBV6-5 . TGTGCCAGCAGTTACAATCGTTGGCAGCGAGGAACTGAAGCTTTCTTT CASSYNRWQRGTEAFF
TRBD2 TRBJ2-7 TRBV7-8 once TGTGCCAGCAGCTTGGGGTCAGGGAGGGCTGTCGAGCAGTACTTC CASSLGSGRAVEQYF
TRBD1 TRBJ1-3 TRBV2 . TGTGCCAGCAGGGGGACAGGGACTGGAAACACCATATATTTT CASRGTGTGNTIYF
. TRBJ1-5 TRBV23-1 . TGCGCCAGCAGTCATTTCGGTGGTGCAGGGAAAAGGGATAGCAATCAGCCCCAGCATTTT CASSHFGGAGKRDSNQPQHF
. TRBJ2-7 TRBV9 . TGTGCCAGCAGCCAGGGGCTAATAACCTACGAGCAGTACTTC CASSQGLITYEQYF
TRBD1 TRBJ1-2 TRBV5-4 . TGTGCCAGCGGGGGACAGGGAAACGGGAACCCTTTGGGCTACACCTTC CASGGQGNGNPLGYTF
TRBD1 TRBJ1-2 TRBV7-8 . TGTGCCAGCAGCCTCTCCGGGACAGGGGGCGGCTACACCTTC CASSLSGTGGGYTF
TRBD2 TRBJ2-5 TRBV5-1 . TGCGCCAGCAGCCCAACTAGCGGGGGACTAGAGACCCAGTACTTC CASSPTSGGLETQYF
TRBD1 TRBJ1-2 TRBV19 . TGTGCCAGTAGTATGGGGGCAGGGGGCTATGGCTACACCTTC CASSMGAGGYGYTF
. TRBJ1-4 TRBV28 once TGTGCCAGCAGTTTATCGGGGGGCTCTGAAAAACTGTTTTTT CASSLSGGSEKLFF
. TRBJ1-3 TRBV6-5 . TGTGCCGCGGGCGGGGTGAGCTCTGGAAACACCATATATTTT CAAGGVSSGNTIYF
. TRBJ1-2 TRBV5-1 . TGCGCCAGCAGCTTGGCGGCAGGGGTTGGTAACTATGGCTACACCTTC CASSLAAGVGNYGYTF
. TRBJ1-6 TRBV7-2 . TGTGCCAGCAGCCCGACCGGCCAGGGTGGTTCACCCCTCCACTTT CASSPTGQGGSPLHF
. TRBJ2-5 TRBV12-5 . TGTGCTAGTGGTTTGGCAGGGGGAGGACAAGAGACCCAGTACTTC CASGLAGGGQETQYF
TRBD1 TRBJ1-5 TRBV20-1 . TGCAGTGCTAGAGTTGGGGACAGGGAGGCTTTT CSARVGDREAF
TRBD1 TRBJ2-2 TRBV9 once TGTGCCAGCAGCCCGCGGACAGGGACGAACACCGGGGAGCTGTTTTTT CASSPRTGTNTGELFF